This T cell receptor beta chain was sequenced during a study of OX40 agonist ivuxolimab in advanced cancers. Turning to the study itself: Enrollees could have had prior anti-PD-1, anti-PD-L1 or anti-CTLA-4 therapy, which approximately 40% had received.

Germline CDR1 SGHDT, CDR2 YYEEEE. V lost 0 bases and J 3 bases, leaving 13 bases between the germline ends. This CDR3 is built from 15 residues. Libraries were prepared by immunoSEQ multiplex PCR; TCRdb keeps only in-frame clonotypes and omits some of them. The data contain 85,000 to 100,000 clones, roughly 95% of them seen just once; the ten biggest clones take up 0.18%. Findings of the study overall: At doses 0.1 to 3.0 mg/kg, CD4+ and CD8+ clones expanded.

Comments on this clone: The antigen remains undetermined.

The sequences come from CD4+ or CD8+ T cells sorted from blood, collected in a trial of the OX40 agonist ivuxolimab. The TCR was taken from an adult with an advanced solid tumor such as melanoma, head and neck, liver or kidney cancer. The chain carries TRBV5-6 and TRBJ2-7; D not certain. The CDR3 reads CASSLAGVGNYEQYF. CDR3 nucleotide sequence: TGTGCCAGCAGCTTGGCGGGTGTGGGCAACTACGAGCAGTACTTC.